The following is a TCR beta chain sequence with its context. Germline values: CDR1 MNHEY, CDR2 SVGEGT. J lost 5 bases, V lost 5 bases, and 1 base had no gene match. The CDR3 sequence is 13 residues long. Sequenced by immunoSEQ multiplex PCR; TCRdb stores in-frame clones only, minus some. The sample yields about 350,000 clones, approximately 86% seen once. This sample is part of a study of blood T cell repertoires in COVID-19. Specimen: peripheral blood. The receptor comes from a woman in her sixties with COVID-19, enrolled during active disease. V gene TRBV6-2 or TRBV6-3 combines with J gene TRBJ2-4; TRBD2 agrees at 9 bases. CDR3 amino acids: CASSLAGQNIQYF. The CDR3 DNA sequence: TGTGCCAGCAGTCTAGCGGGACAAAACATTCAGTACTTC.